The text below deals with one T cell receptor beta chain. This sample was included in a study of T cell repertoires in cytomegalovirus infection. Across the whole study: Public signatures in TCR beta pointed to CMV infection and matching HLA type.

MiXCR was run by TCRdb on the reads, yielding one entry per CDR3 protein. The sample contains approximately 150,000 distinct CDR3 sequences, 15% to 20% of which appear only once. Sequences were obtained from CD8+ T cells from PBMCs. The sequence came from a human donor in good health (CMV status not recorded). Some clones in this sample may be carry-over from other donors' samples.

The CDR3 loop reads CASSFSPDLQETQYF. The CDR3 DNA reads TGTGCCAGCAGCTTCTCACCCGACCTCCAAGAGACCCAGTACTTC. The chain has TRBV7-6 and TRBJ2-5; D not certain. The germline V gene encodes CDR1 SGHVS and CDR2 FNYEAQ. The CDR3 extends over 15 amino acids. V was pared by 3 bases and J by 1 base, with 12 bases between.